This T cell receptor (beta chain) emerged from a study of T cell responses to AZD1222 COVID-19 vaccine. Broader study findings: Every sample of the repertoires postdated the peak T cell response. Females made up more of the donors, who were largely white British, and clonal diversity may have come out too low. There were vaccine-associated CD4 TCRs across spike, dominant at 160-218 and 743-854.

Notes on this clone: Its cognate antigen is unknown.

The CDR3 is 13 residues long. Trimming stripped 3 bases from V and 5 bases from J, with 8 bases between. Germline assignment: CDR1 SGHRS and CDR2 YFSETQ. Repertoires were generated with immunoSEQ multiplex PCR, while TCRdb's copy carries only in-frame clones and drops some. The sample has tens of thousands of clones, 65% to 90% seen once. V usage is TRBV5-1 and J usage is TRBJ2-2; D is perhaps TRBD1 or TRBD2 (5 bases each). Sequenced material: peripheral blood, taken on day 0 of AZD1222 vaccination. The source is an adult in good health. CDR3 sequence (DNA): TGCGCCAGCAGCTCCAGGGAGACCGGGGAGCTGTTTTTT. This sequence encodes CASSSRETGELFF.